This entry is about one T cell receptor beta chain. The antigen is not known. Generated by immunoSEQ multiplex PCR, the TCRdb table keeps only in-frame clones and is missing some. The table includes over 75,000 clones, approximately 89% detected once. The entry originates in a study of T cell responses to AZD1222 COVID-19 vaccine. The CDR3 totals 12 residues. The germline V gene has CDR1 WSHSY and CDR2 SAAADI. V was cut by 5 bases and J by 8 bases, with 10 bases left in between. Study-level results: The number of AZD1222 recipients seropositive at baseline was only five to seven. Once two AZD1222 doses were given, Spike-specific TCR breadth and depth went up.

The chain joins TRBV10-2 to TRBJ2-1, with D perhaps matching TRBD1 (6 bases). The sequence was collected from an adult in good health. The sample in question was peripheral blood, obtained on day 0 of AZD1222 vaccination. The chain's CDR3 is CASSTGSDEQFF. The CDR3 nucleotides read TGCGCCAGCAGTACAGGGTCCGATGAGCAGTTCTTC.